These 6 T cell receptor beta chains originate from one sample sequenced in a study of monozygotic twins with inflammatory bowel disease. TCRdb processed the 5' RACE reads again and assigns one entry to each CDR3 protein, with no DNA. In all, the sample yields fewer than 400,000 distinct CDR3 sequences. Material for sequencing was blood. These receptors originate from a human donor with ulcerative colitis or Crohn's disease, or a healthy co-twin of an affected twin (not recorded which).

The chain links TRBV6-2 or TRBV6-3 to TRBJ2-1; TCRdb indicates TRBD1, and absent DNA this call remains unverified. Germline V lookup: CDR1 MNHEY, CDR2 SVGEGT. The CDR3 spans 12 residues. The CDR3 spells CASNDPRAEQFF.

The chain links TRBV7-2 to TRBJ2-5; absent DNA, TCRdb's TRBD1 call cannot be checked. Germline CDR1 is SGHTA and CDR2 is FQGNSA. This CDR3 has 13 residues. The CDR3 region is CASRPTGVGTQYF.

The CDR3 loop is CASSLLGTANF. This rearrangement joins TRBV28 to TRBJ2-3; TCRdb's assignment of TRBD1 cannot be checked, as there is no DNA. Germline-derived CDR1 and CDR2 are MDHEN and SYDVKM. This CDR3 has 11 residues.

V and J are TRBV20-1 and TRBJ2-1; TCRdb gives TRBD2 as the D gene, but with no DNA this cannot be confirmed. The CDR3 runs 13 residues. The germline CDR1 and CDR2 sequences are DFQATT and SNEGSKA (reference sequence). The CDR3 is CSARVDSGSEQFF.

Here the CDR3 reads CASSPRGVNIQYF. V gene TRBV18 combines with J gene TRBJ2-4. The V gene's germline CDR1 is KGHSH and CDR2 LQKENI. This CDR3 has 13 residues.

The chain uses TRBV20-1 and TRBJ2-6; absent DNA, TCRdb's TRBD2 call cannot be checked. Per the germline V gene, CDR1 is DFQATT and CDR2 is SNEGSKA (reference sequence). The length of the CDR3 is 17 residues. This CDR3 is CSARDSGRASGANVLTF.